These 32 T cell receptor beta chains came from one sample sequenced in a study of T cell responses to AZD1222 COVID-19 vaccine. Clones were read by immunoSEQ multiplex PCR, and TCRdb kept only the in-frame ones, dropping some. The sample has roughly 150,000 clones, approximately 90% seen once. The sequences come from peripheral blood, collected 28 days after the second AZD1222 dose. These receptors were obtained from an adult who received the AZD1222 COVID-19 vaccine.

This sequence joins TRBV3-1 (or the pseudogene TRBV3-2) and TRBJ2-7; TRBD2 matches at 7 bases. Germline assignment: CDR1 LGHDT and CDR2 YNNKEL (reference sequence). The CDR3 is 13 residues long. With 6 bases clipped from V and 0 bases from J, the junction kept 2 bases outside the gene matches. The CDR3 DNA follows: TGTGCCAGCAGGCGGGAGAGCTCCTACGAGCAGTACTTC. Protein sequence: CASRRESSYEQYF.

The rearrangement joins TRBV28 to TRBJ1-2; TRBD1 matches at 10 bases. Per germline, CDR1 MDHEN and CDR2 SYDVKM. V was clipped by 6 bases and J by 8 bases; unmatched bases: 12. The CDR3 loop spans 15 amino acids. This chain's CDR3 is CASRGTGTGATGYTF. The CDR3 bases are TGTGCCAGCAGAGGAACCGGGACAGGGGCGACCGGCTACACCTTC.

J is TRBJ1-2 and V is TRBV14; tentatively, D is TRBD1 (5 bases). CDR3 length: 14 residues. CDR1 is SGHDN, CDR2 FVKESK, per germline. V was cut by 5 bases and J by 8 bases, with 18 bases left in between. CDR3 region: CASSVTGGVGGYTF. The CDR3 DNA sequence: TGTGCCAGCAGCGTAACAGGCGGGGTTGGAGGCTACACCTTC.

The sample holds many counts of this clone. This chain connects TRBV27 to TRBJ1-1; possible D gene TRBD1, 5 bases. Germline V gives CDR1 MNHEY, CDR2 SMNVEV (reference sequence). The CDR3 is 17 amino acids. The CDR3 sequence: CTHYSRRRVKEGTEAFF. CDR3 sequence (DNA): TGTACTCACTACTCCAGGCGCAGGGTTAAGGAGGGGACTGAAGCTTTCTTT.

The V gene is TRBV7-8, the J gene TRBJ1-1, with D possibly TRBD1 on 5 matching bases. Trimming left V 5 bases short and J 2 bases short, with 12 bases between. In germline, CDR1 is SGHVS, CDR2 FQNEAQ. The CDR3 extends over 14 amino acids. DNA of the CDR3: TGTGCCAGCAGCGGGGAGACAGTCAACACTGAAGCTTTCTTT. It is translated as CASSGETVNTEAFF.

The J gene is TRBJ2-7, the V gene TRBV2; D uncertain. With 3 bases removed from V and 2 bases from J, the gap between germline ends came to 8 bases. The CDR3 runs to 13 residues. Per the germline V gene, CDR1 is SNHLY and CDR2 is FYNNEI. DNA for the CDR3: TGTGCCAGCAGTGAGGGTACCACCTACGAGCAGTACTTC. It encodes CASSEGTTYEQYF.

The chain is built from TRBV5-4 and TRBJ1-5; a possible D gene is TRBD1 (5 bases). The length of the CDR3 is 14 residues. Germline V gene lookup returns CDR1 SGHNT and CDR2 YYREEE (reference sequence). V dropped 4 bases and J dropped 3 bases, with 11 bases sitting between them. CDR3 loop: CASSPGRNNQPQHF. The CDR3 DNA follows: TGTGCCAGCAGCCCGGGACGGAACAATCAGCCCCAGCATTTT.

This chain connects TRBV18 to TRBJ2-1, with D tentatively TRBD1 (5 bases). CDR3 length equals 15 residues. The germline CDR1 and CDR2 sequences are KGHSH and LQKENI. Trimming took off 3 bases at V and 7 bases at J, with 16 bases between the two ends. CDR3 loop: CASSPSGAEGNEQFF. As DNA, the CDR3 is TGTGCCAGCTCACCTAGTGGGGCGGAAGGGAATGAGCAGTTCTTC.

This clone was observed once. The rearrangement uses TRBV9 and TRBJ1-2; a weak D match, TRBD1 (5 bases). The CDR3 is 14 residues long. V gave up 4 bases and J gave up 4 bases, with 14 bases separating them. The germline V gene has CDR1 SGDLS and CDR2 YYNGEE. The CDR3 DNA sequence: TGTGCCAGCAGCACCGAAAGAGGGGTCTATGGCTACACCTTC. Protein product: CASSTERGVYGYTF.

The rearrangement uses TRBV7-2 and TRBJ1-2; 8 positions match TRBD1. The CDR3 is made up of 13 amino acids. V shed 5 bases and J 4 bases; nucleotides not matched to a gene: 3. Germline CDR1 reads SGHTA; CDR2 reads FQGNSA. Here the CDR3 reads CASSAGGGYGYTF. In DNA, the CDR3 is TGTGCCAGCAGCGCAGGGGGCGGCTATGGCTACACCTTC.

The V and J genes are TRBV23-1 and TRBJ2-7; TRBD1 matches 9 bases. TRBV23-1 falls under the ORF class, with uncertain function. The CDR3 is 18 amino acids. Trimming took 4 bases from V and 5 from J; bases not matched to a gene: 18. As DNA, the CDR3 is TGCGCCAGCAGTCGAGGCCCTTTTCCGGGACAGGGCACGCACGAGCAGTACTTC. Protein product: CASSRGPFPGQGTHEQYF.

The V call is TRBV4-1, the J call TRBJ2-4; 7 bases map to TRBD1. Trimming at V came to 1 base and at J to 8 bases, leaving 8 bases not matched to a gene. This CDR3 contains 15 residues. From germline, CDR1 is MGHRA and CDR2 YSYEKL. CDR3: CASSQVGTEWDIQYF. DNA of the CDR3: TGCGCCAGCAGCCAAGTAGGGACAGAGTGGGACATTCAGTACTTC.

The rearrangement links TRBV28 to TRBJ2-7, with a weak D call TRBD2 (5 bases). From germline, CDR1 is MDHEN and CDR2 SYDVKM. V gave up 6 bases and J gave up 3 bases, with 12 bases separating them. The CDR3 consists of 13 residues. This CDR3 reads CASSSEVGYEQYF. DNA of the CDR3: TGTGCCAGCAGCTCGGAGGTGGGCTACGAGCAGTACTTC.

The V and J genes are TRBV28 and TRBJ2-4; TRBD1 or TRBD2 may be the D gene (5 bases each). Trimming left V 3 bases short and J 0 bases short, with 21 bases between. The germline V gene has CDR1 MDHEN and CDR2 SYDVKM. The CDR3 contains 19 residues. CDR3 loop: CASSFWGGRGAGAKNIQYF. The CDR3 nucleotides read TGTGCCAGCAGTTTTTGGGGTGGTCGAGGGGCAGGAGCCAAAAACATTCAGTACTTC.

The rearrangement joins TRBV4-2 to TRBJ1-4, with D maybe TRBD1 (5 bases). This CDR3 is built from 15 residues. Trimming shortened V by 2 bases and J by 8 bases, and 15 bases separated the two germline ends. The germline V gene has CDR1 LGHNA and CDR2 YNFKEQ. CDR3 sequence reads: CASSQPGARGEKLFF. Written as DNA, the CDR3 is TGTGCCAGCAGCCAACCCGGGGCGAGAGGAGAAAAACTGTTTTTT.

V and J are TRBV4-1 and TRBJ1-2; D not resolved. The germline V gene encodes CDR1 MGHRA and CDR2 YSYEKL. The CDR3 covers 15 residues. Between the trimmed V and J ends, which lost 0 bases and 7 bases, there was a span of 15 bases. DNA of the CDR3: TGCGCCAGCAGCCAAGACGCCCTCACTAGAAGTGGCTACACCTTC. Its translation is CASSQDALTRSGYTF.

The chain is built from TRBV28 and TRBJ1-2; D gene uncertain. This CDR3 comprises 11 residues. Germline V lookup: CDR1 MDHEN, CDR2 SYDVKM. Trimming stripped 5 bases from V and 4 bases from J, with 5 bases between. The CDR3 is CASSDLYGYTF. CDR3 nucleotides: TGTGCCAGCAGTGACCTCTATGGCTACACCTTC.

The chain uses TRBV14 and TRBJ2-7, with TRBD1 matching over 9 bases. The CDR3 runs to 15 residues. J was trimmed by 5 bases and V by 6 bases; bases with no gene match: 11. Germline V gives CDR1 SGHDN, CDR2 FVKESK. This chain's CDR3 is CASRPGTGNFHEQYF. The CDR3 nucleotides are TGTGCCAGCAGGCCCGGGACAGGGAACTTCCACGAGCAGTACTTC. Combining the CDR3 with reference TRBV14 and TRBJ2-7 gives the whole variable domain EAGVTQFPSHSVIEKGQTVTLRCDPISGHDNLYWYRRVMGKEIKFLLHFVKESKQDESGMPNNRFLAERTGGTYSTLKVQPAELEDSGVYFCASRPGTGNFHEQYFGPGTRLTVT.

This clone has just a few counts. The CDR3 sequence: CASSQVPGDHSPLHF. As DNA, the CDR3 is TGTGCCAGCAGCCAAGTCCCCGGGGATCATTCACCCCTCCACTTT. The V gene is TRBV14, the J gene TRBJ1-6; no clear D gene. V was shortened by 1 base and J by 8 bases, with 12 bases between the two germline ends. This CDR3 is 15 amino acids long. Germline V gene sequence: CDR1 SGHDN, CDR2 FVKESK.

In DNA, the CDR3 is TGTGCCAGCAGCTTGGGCGGGAAGGATGAAAAACTGTTTTTT. The encoded protein is CASSLGGKDEKLFF. The chain combines TRBV5-6 with TRBJ1-4; D gene uncertain. The germline V gene has CDR1 SGHDT and CDR2 YYEEEE. This CDR3 is 14 amino acids long. Between the trimmed V and J ends, which lost 0 bases and 6 bases, there was a span of 9 bases.

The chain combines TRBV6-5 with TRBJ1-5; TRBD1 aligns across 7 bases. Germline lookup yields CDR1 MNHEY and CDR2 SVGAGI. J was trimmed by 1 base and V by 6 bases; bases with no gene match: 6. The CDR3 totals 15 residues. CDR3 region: CASSAGTDSNQPQHF. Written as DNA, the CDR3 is TGTGCCAGCAGCGCGGGGACAGACAGCAATCAGCCCCAGCATTTT.

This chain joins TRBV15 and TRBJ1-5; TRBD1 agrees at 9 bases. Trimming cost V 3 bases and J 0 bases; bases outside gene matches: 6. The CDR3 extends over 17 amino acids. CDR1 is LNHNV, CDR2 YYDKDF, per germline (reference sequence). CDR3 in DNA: TGTGCCACCAGCAGGGGGGACAGGGTCTATAGCAATCAGCCCCAGCATTTT. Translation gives CATSRGDRVYSNQPQHF. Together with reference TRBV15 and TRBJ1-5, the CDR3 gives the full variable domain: DAMVIQNPRYQVTQFGKPVTLSCSQTLNHNVMYWYQQKSSQAPKLLFHYYDKDFNNEADTPDNFQSRRPNTSFCFLDIRSPGLGDTAMYLCATSRGDRVYSNQPQHFGDGTRLSIL.

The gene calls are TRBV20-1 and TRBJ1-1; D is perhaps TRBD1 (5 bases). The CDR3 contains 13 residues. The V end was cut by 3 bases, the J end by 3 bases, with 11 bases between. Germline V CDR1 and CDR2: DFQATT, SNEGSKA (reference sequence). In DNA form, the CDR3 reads TGCAGTGCTAGTCCGCAAGGGGACACTGAAGCTTTCTTT. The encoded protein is CSASPQGDTEAFF.

The CDR3 here is CASSLSSSTGSAFF. In DNA form, the CDR3 reads TGTGCCAGCAGCCTTAGCAGCAGTACGGGGAGTGCTTTCTTT. V usage is TRBV7-9 and J usage is TRBJ1-1; no reliable D call. The V and J ends lost 5 bases and 11 bases respectively, with 21 bases between them. Germline-derived CDR1 and CDR2 are SEHNR and FQNEAQ (reference sequence). This CDR3 is 14 amino acids long. Combining the CDR3 with reference TRBV7-9 and TRBJ1-1 gives the whole variable domain DTGVSQNPRHKITKRGQNVTFRCDPISEHNRLYWYRQTLGQGPEFLTYFQNEAQLEKSRLLSDRFSAERPKGSFSTLEIQRTEQGDSAMYLCASSLSSSTGSAFFGQGTRLTVV.

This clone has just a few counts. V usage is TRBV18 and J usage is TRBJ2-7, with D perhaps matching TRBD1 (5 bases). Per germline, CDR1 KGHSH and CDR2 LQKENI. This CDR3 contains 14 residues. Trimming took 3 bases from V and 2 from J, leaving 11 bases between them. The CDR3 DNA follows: TGTGCCAGCTCACCCCCCCGGACAACCTACGAGCAGTACTTC. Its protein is CASSPPRTTYEQYF.

The CDR3 sequence is CASSLIGTSLGTGELFF. The CDR3 bases are TGTGCCAGCAGCTTAATTGGGACGTCCCTGGGGACCGGGGAGCTGTTTTTT. This sequence joins TRBV11-2 and TRBJ2-2; D tentatively reads TRBD1 or TRBD2 (5 bases each). CDR3 length: 17 residues. Trimming removed 2 bases from V and 5 bases from J, with 18 bases in between. The germline V gene has CDR1 SGHAT and CDR2 FQNNGV.

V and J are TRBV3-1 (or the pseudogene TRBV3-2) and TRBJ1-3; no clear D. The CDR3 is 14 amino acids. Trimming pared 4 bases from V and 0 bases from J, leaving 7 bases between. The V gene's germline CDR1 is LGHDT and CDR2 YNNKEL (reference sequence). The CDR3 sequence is CASSLGYSGNTIYF. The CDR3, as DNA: TGTGCCAGCAGCCTGGGCTACTCTGGAAACACCATATATTTT.

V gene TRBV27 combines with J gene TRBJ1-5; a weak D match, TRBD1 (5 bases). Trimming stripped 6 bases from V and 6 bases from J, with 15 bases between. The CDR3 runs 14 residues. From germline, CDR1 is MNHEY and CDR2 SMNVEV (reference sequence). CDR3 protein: CASSLGQGFQPQHF. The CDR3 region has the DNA TGTGCCAGCAGCCTAGGGCAGGGATTTCAGCCCCAGCATTTT.

This CDR3 is CASRKPGQNYGYTF. For the CDR3, the DNA is TGTGCCAGCAGGAAACCGGGACAGAACTATGGCTACACCTTC. The chain joins TRBV27 to TRBJ1-2; 7 bases fit TRBD1. CDR1 MNHEY and CDR2 SMNVEV come from the germline V gene (reference sequence). J gave up 2 bases and V 6 bases, and 6 bases lay outside the gene matches. This CDR3 is 14 amino acids long.

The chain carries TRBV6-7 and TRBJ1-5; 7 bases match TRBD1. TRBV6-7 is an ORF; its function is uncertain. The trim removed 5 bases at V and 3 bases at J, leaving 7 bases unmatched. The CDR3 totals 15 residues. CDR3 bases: TGTGCCAGCAGTCCCCGGGACAGCTTCAATCAGCCCCAGCATTTT. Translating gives CASSPRDSFNQPQHF.

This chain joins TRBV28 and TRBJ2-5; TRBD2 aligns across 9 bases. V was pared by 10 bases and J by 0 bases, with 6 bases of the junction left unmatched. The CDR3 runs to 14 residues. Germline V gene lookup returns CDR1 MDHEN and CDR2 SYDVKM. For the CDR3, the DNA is TGTGCCACCAGACTAGCGGCAAACCAAGAGACCCAGTACTTC. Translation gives CATRLAANQETQYF.

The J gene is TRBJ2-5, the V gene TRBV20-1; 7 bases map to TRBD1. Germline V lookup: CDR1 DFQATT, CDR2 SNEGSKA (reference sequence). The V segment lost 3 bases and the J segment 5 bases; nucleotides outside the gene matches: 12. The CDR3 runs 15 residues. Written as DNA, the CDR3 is TGCAGTGCTAGTGCGACAGGGAGTTGGGGTGAGACCCAGTACTTC. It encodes CSASATGSWGETQYF.